What follows are 27 T cell receptor beta chains derived from one specimen sequenced in a study of blood T cell repertoires in COVID-19. Generated by immunoSEQ multiplex PCR, the TCRdb table keeps only in-frame clones and is missing some. The data show over 150,000 clones, about 89% seen once. Source material: peripheral blood. These receptors were taken from a man aged 50-60 years with acute or convalescent COVID-19.

V is TRBV7-2 and J is TRBJ1-1; 7 bases map to TRBD1. The CDR3 runs to 15 residues. CDR1 is SGHTA, CDR2 FQGNSA, per germline. After removal of 1 base from V and 5 bases from J, the junction contained 7 bases not matched to a gene. CDR3 sequence reads: CASSLDTGAETEAFF. The CDR3 DNA sequence: TGTGCCAGCAGCTTAGATACAGGGGCGGAAACTGAAGCTTTCTTT.

This sequence joins TRBV7-9 and TRBJ1-2; 7 bases line up with TRBD1. The germline gives CDR1 SEHNR, CDR2 FQNEAQ (reference sequence). V lost 4 bases to trimming and J lost 4 bases; unmatched junction nucleotides: 9. The CDR3 covers 15 residues. CDR3 sequence reads: CASSSRQGDAYGYTF. The CDR3 region has the DNA TGTGCCAGCAGCTCTCGACAGGGTGATGCCTATGGCTACACCTTC. The whole variable domain, remainder taken from reference TRBV7-9 and TRBJ1-2, is DTGVSQNPRHKITKRGQNVTFRCDPISEHNRLYWYRQTLGQGPEFLTYFQNEAQLEKSRLLSDRFSAERPKGSFSTLEIQRTEQGDSAMYLCASSSRQGDAYGYTFGSGTRLTVV.

The rearrangement links TRBV9 to TRBJ1-2; D is possibly TRBD1 (5 bases). V was shortened by 4 bases and J by 6 bases, with 19 bases between the two germline ends. The CDR3 loop spans 15 amino acids. The germline gives CDR1 SGDLS, CDR2 YYNGEE. The CDR3 reads CASSPLVAGGDGYTF. In DNA form, the CDR3 reads TGTGCCAGCAGCCCCCTTGTGGCGGGGGGGGATGGCTACACCTTC.

The chain is built from TRBV5-4 and TRBJ2-7; 10 positions agree with TRBD1. The germline gives CDR1 SGHNT, CDR2 YYREEE (reference sequence). Trimming removed 0 bases from V and 9 bases from J; junction bases left unmatched: 6. The CDR3 spans 14 residues. Written as DNA, the CDR3 is TGTGCCAGCAGCTTGGCCGGGACAGGGGAGACGCAGTACTTC. It encodes CASSLAGTGETQYF.

V and J are TRBV4-2 and TRBJ1-4; D is uncertain. CDR1 is LGHNA, CDR2 YNFKEQ, per germline. The V gene lost 4 bases and the J gene lost 8 bases, with 8 bases spanning the gap. CDR3 length: 12 residues. In nucleotides, the CDR3 is TGTGCCAGCAGCCTCAGCGGGGAAAAACTGTTTTTT. Encoded protein: CASSLSGEKLFF.

The chain links TRBV6-5 to TRBJ2-2, with D possibly being TRBD1 (6 bases). Trimming stripped 10 bases from V and 8 bases from J, with 20 bases between. The CDR3 consists of 14 residues. In germline, CDR1 is MNHEY, CDR2 SVGAGI. CDR3 sequence (DNA): TGTGCCACGTTCAGGGGCCTAGCAGATGGGGAGCTGTTTTTT. Translating it yields CATFRGLADGELFF.

V is TRBV7-8 and J is TRBJ2-1, with TRBD1 identical over 7 bases. CDR1 and CDR2 (germline): SGHVS, FQNEAQ. V was clipped by 0 bases and J by 3 bases; unmatched bases: 5. There are 16 residues in the CDR3. The chain's CDR3 is CASSLATGIFYNEQFF. The CDR3 DNA is TGTGCCAGCAGCTTAGCGACAGGGATCTTCTACAATGAGCAGTTCTTC.

V and J are TRBV15 and TRBJ2-3, with TRBD2 matching 14 bases. CDR1 is LNHNV and CDR2 is YYDKDF in the germline V gene (reference sequence). J gave up 4 bases and V 1 base, and 7 bases lay outside the gene matches. The CDR3 runs 18 residues. The CDR3 region has the DNA TGTGCCACCAGCAGAGGGGGACTAGCGGGGGATATGGCAGATACGCAGTATTTT. As protein: CATSRGGLAGDMADTQYF.

This sequence joins TRBV4-2 and TRBJ2-5; possibly TRBD2 for D (6 bases). Trimming removed 0 bases from V and 5 bases from J, with 16 bases in between. Germline V gives CDR1 LGHNA, CDR2 YNFKEQ. The CDR3 is 16 amino acids. The CDR3 loop is CASSQDPSGGIETQYF. The CDR3 DNA is TGTGCCAGCAGCCAAGATCCCAGCGGAGGGATCGAGACCCAGTACTTC.

V gene TRBV28 combines with J gene TRBJ2-7; 14 bases map to TRBD2. Germline CDR1 MDHEN, CDR2 SYDVKM. CDR3 length: 19 residues. V trimming: 5 bases; J trimming: 0 bases; junction bases outside the gene matches: 12. CDR3 protein: CASSLPWTSGRLGSYEQYF. CDR3 sequence (DNA): TGTGCCAGCAGTCTCCCTTGGACTAGCGGGAGGTTGGGCTCCTACGAGCAGTACTTC.

The V and J genes are TRBV10-1 and TRBJ2-2; D remains unclear. The CDR3 length is 12 residues. CDR1 is WNHNN, CDR2 SYGVQD, per germline (reference sequence). Trimming removed 7 bases at V and 4 bases at J, with 7 bases between. The CDR3 here is CASNNFTGELFF. The CDR3, as DNA: TGCGCCAGCAACAATTTCACCGGGGAGCTGTTTTTT.

This clone was seen a single time. The gene calls are TRBV5-1 and TRBJ1-5, with D tentatively TRBD1 (6 bases). The CDR3 is 15 residues long. From germline, CDR1 is SGHRS and CDR2 YFSETQ. V lost 0 bases to trimming and J lost 3 bases, with 10 bases between them. DNA for the CDR3: TGCGCCAGCAGCTTGGAGTCAGGGGTCAATCAGCCCCAGCATTTT. This gives the protein CASSLESGVNQPQHF. Together with reference TRBV5-1 and TRBJ1-5, the CDR3 gives the full variable domain: KAGVTQTPRYLIKTRGQQVTLSCSPISGHRSVSWYQQTPGQGLQFLFEYFSETQRNKGNFPGRFSGRQFSNSRSEMNVSTLELGDSALYLCASSLESGVNQPQHFGDGTRLSIL.

The chain employs TRBV21-1 and TRBJ1-5. TRBV21-1 is designated a pseudogene. This CDR3 has 18 amino acids. DNA for the CDR3: TGTGCCAGCAGCAAAAAATGCCCCGATGAATCGGGCAATCAGCCCCAGCATTTT. This sequence encodes CASSKKCPDESGNQPQHF.

The gene calls are TRBV10-3 and TRBJ2-1; possibly TRBD2 for D (5 bases). The V gene's germline CDR1 is ENHRY and CDR2 SYGVKD. This CDR3 region has 12 residues. V shed 10 bases and J shed 8 bases, with 15 bases lying between them. CDR3 DNA sequence: TGTGCCACCTCGGGGAAGGGTCATGAGCAGTTCTTC. It specifies CATSGKGHEQFF.

V usage is TRBV29-1 and J usage is TRBJ1-3; 7 bases line up with TRBD1. The CDR3 consists of 14 residues. Germline lookup yields CDR1 SQVTM and CDR2 ANQGSEA. With V trimmed by 7 bases and J by 0 bases, 6 bases remained unmatched. This CDR3 reads CSAWTGGSGNTIYF. The CDR3 nucleotides are TGCAGCGCCTGGACAGGCGGCTCTGGAAACACCATATATTTT.

The chain employs TRBV7-2 and TRBJ1-2; D is ambiguous. V lost 4 bases and J lost 8, with 14 bases in between. This CDR3 comprises 13 residues. Germline lookup yields CDR1 SGHTA and CDR2 FQGNSA. This CDR3 is CASSSERSSGYTF. The CDR3 coding sequence is TGTGCCAGCAGCTCCGAGAGGTCGAGCGGCTACACCTTC.

DNA of the CDR3: TGTGCCAGCAGTCGAGGTGGTCATCAGCCCCAGCATTTT. This codes for CASSRGGHQPQHF. The chain recombines TRBV6-5 with TRBJ1-5; D gene uncertain. CDR1 is MNHEY and CDR2 is SVGAGI in the germline V gene. The CDR3 covers 13 residues. V was cut by 5 bases and J by 5 bases, with 10 bases left in between.

The chain employs TRBV29-1 and TRBJ1-1; 11 nucleotides line up with TRBD1. This CDR3 comprises 17 residues. Per the germline V gene, CDR1 is SQVTM and CDR2 is ANQGSEA. The V segment lost 6 bases and the J segment 3 bases; nucleotides outside the gene matches: 15. CDR3 protein: CSVGVDRGLEDYTEAFF. The CDR3 DNA is TGCAGCGTCGGCGTGGACAGGGGGCTTGAGGACTACACTGAAGCTTTCTTT. The variable domain in full, completed from reference TRBV29-1 and TRBJ1-1, reads SAVISQKPSRDICQRGTSLTIQCQVDSQVTMMFWYRQQPGQSLTLIATANQGSEATYESGFVIDKFPISRPNLTFSTLTVSNMSPEDSSIYLCSVGVDRGLEDYTEAFFGQGTRLTVV.

This clone was picked up a small number of times. The chain recombines TRBV6-4 with TRBJ2-2, with TRBD2 identical over 7 bases. The trim removed 6 bases at V and 5 bases at J, leaving 15 bases unmatched. The CDR3 spans 17 residues. Germline CDR1 reads MRHNA; CDR2 reads SNTAGT. CDR3 DNA: TGTGCCAGCAGAGACCTTATAGCGGGCAGGAGGACCGGGGAGCTGTTTTTT. Its protein product is CASRDLIAGRRTGELFF.

The chain links TRBV5-4 to TRBJ2-1; tentatively, D is TRBD1 (6 bases). The CDR3 has 15 residues. V dropped 4 bases and J dropped 9 bases, with 20 bases sitting between them. CDR1 is SGHNT and CDR2 is YYREEE in the germline V gene (reference sequence). The CDR3 DNA reads TGTGCCAGCAGCACCCGGACAGACCCCTCGGGTGAGCAGTTCTTC. Translating it yields CASSTRTDPSGEQFF.

J is TRBJ2-7 and V is TRBV7-2; possibly TRBD1 for D (5 bases). CDR1 is SGHTA and CDR2 is FQGNSA in the germline V gene. This CDR3 has 16 residues. Trimming took 3 bases from V and 2 from J, leaving 17 bases between them. Here the CDR3 reads CASSFQSGHLTYEQYF. For the CDR3, the DNA is TGTGCCAGCAGCTTTCAATCCGGACACCTCACCTACGAGCAGTACTTC.

The chain carries TRBV14 and TRBJ1-5; 7 bases fit TRBD1. Germline V gives CDR1 SGHDN, CDR2 FVKESK. The CDR3 extends over 12 amino acids. V trimming: 5 bases; J trimming: 7 bases; junction bases outside the gene matches: 2. The CDR3 DNA follows: TGTGCCAGCAGCGCCAGGGGGCAGCCCCAGCATTTT. This translates into CASSARGQPQHF. The full variable domain, in which reference TRBV14 and TRBJ1-5 provide the parts outside the CDR3, is EAGVTQFPSHSVIEKGQTVTLRCDPISGHDNLYWYRRVMGKEIKFLLHFVKESKQDESGMPNNRFLAERTGGTYSTLKVQPAELEDSGVYFCASSARGQPQHFGDGTRLSIL.

This chain connects TRBV5-6 to TRBJ2-2; TRBD1 agrees at 7 bases. V was clipped by 0 bases and J by 4 bases; unmatched bases: 6. Germline CDR1 reads SGHDT; CDR2 reads YYEEEE. The CDR3 totals 16 residues. CDR3 protein: CASSLAGGEGTGELFF. Here the CDR3 DNA reads TGTGCCAGCAGCTTGGCAGGGGGAGAAGGCACCGGGGAGCTGTTTTTT.

The rearrangement joins TRBV7-6 to TRBJ2-2, with 7 bases matching TRBD2. Trimming removed 5 bases from V and 0 bases from J; junction bases left unmatched: 6. The CDR3 covers 16 residues. Looked up from germline, CDR1 is SGHVS and CDR2 is FNYEAQ. The CDR3 DNA reads as TGTGCCAGCAGCCCGGGGAGGGAAGCGAACACCGGGGAGCTGTTTTTT. Translating it yields CASSPGREANTGELFF.

This clone was detected a few times. This chain uses TRBV2 with TRBJ2-1; 9 bases line up with TRBD2. V gave up 6 bases and J gave up 6 bases; unmatched junction bases: 9. The CDR3 totals 15 residues. From germline, CDR1 is SNHLY and CDR2 FYNNEI. The CDR3 DNA is TGTGCCAGCAGCCCAAGCCTAGCGGGAACCAATGAGCAGTTCTTC. Protein: CASSPSLAGTNEQFF.

This CDR3 is CASSRGLQETQYF. The DNA for the CDR3 is TGTGCCAGCAGCAGGGGGCTCCAAGAGACCCAGTACTTC. This sequence joins TRBV7-2 and TRBJ2-5; 7 bases are shared with TRBD1. CDR1 is SGHTA, CDR2 FQGNSA, per germline. J lost 1 base, V lost 5 bases, and 1 base had no gene match. There are 13 residues in the CDR3.

The CDR3 nucleotides are TGTGCCATCAGTAGGGGACAGACGAACACTGAAGCTTTCTTT. Protein product: CAISRGQTNTEAFF. The gene calls are TRBV10-3 and TRBJ1-1; 7 bases agree with TRBD1. V lost 5 bases and J lost 1; bases outside the gene matches: 4. Per germline, CDR1 ENHRY and CDR2 SYGVKD. This CDR3 region has 14 residues.